A single sample gave rise to the 11 T cell receptor beta chains below, sequenced in a study of breast tumors, draining lymph nodes, adjacent tissues (TCRdb year 2016). The method was multiplex PCR. The listed sequencing device is Illumina HiSeq 2000. The raw public reads went through TCRdb reprocessing: fastp at Q25, MiXCR clone calling, in-frame beta chains kept. Every entry covers one CDR3 protein and lists the most common genes and DNA from its rows. This sample lists around 230,000 distinct CDR3 sequences; roughly 32% were detected once. Clones ranked in the top ten supply 1.4% of the sample. Lymph node samples were obtained from the axillary draining lymph nodes of breast cancer patients. The sequencing input was axillary lymph node tissue. The receptors here all came from a female donor with breast cancer. Some clones in this sample may be carry-over from other donors' samples.

There are many counts of this clonotype. The chain carries TRBV2 and TRBJ1-5; 10 bases fit TRBD1. The CDR3 is 19 residues long. V was clipped by 3 bases and J by 1 base; unmatched bases: 12. Germline V lookup: CDR1 SNHLY, CDR2 FYNNEI. In DNA form, the CDR3 reads TGTGCCAGCAGTGACCCCACCCGGGACAGGGGAAAGAGCAATCAGCCCCAGCATTTT. This encodes CASSDPTRDRGKSNQPQHF.

At least ten counts were recorded for this clonotype. The chain uses TRBV29-1 and TRBJ2-3; D possibly uses TRBD1 or TRBD2 (5 bases each). CDR3 length: 12 amino acids. Germline V gene lookup returns CDR1 SQVTM and CDR2 ANQGSEA. Between the trimmed V and J ends, which lost 6 bases and 2 bases, there was a span of 9 bases. The CDR3 reads CSVRDPTDTQYF. CDR3 bases: TGCAGCGTGAGGGACCCCACAGATACGCAGTATTTT.

This clonotype was seen at least ten times. The chain joins TRBV10-3 to TRBJ2-5, with D unclear. V lost 4 bases and J 5 bases, leaving 11 bases between the germline ends. This CDR3 has 13 residues. CDR1 is ENHRY and CDR2 is SYGVKD in the germline V gene. This CDR3 reads CAISAGLVETQYF. The CDR3 nucleotides are TGTGCCATCAGTGCCGGGTTGGTCGAGACCCAGTACTTC.

A few counts support this clonotype. The V gene is TRBV5-1, the J gene TRBJ1-1; D possibly corresponds to TRBD1 (5 bases). This CDR3 comprises 14 residues. Germline V gene sequence: CDR1 SGHRS, CDR2 YFSETQ. V dropped 4 bases and J dropped 4 bases, with 14 bases sitting between them. The CDR3 here is CASSTGRLGTEAFF. The CDR3 DNA reads as TGCGCCAGCAGCACGGGACGGCTCGGCACTGAAGCTTTCTTT.

Ten or more counts support this clonotype. The V call is TRBV9, the J call TRBJ2-1; D is possibly TRBD2 (5 bases). The CDR3 runs 14 residues. The V and J ends lost 3 bases and 4 bases respectively, with 11 bases between them. Germline V lookup: CDR1 SGDLS, CDR2 YYNGEE. The CDR3 DNA reads TGTGCCAGCAGCGGAGGACTCGTTTACAATGAGCAGTTCTTC. It encodes CASSGGLVYNEQFF.

The table lists this clonotype with many counts. The CDR3 region has the DNA TGTGCCAGTAGTACCAAAGGGAGCCCCTCTGGGGCCAACGTCCTGACTTTC. Amino acids: CASSTKGSPSGANVLTF. The chain combines TRBV19 with TRBJ2-6; D is perhaps TRBD2 (5 bases). Germline V CDR1 and CDR2: LNHDA, SQIVND (reference sequence). The CDR3 is 17 residues long. V dropped 4 bases and J dropped 0 bases, with 13 bases sitting between them.

Remarks on this clonotype: The junction departs from germline at one end; a sequencing error may be responsible. This chain joins TRBV6-5 and TRBJ2-2; 8 bases are a match to TRBD1. Germline CDR1 is MNHEY and CDR2 is SVGAGI. The CDR3 covers 18 residues. This CDR3 is CASSHSYSGGAGTGELFF. The DNA for the CDR3 is TGTGCCAGCAGTCACTCGTACTCAGGGGGCGCAGGCACCGGGGAGCTGTTTTTT.

This clonotype was seen once. This chain links TRBV29-1 with TRBJ2-7; maybe TRBD1 (6 bases). CDR1 SQVTM and CDR2 ANQGSEA come from the germline V gene. The CDR3 has 12 amino acids. CDR3 amino acids: CGGIGQFDEQYF. In DNA, the CDR3 is TGCGGCGGCATCGGACAGTTTGACGAGCAGTACTTC.

This clonotype came up many times. The gene calls are TRBV6-5 and TRBJ1-2, with D uncertain. CDR1 MNHEY and CDR2 SVGAGI come from the germline V gene. Trimming took 2 bases from V and 1 from J, leaving 8 bases between them. This CDR3 comprises 14 residues. The CDR3 reads CASSYLRGNYGYTF. In DNA, the CDR3 is TGTGCCAGCAGTTACCTCCGGGGTAACTATGGCTACACCTTC.

This clonotype occurred many times. This chain connects TRBV20-1 to TRBJ1-5; tentative D call: TRBD1 (5 bases). The CDR3 has 13 amino acids. The ends were cut back, 6 bases at V and 0 bases at J, with 9 bases in the middle. Germline V gene data show CDR1 as DFQATT and CDR2 as SNEGSKA (reference sequence). The CDR3 reads CSAQGGSNQPQHF. DNA of the CDR3: TGCAGTGCCCAGGGAGGTAGCAATCAGCCCCAGCATTTT.

This clonotype was seen ten or more times. The chain carries TRBV20-1 and TRBJ2-1; unclear D gene. Germline-derived CDR1 and CDR2 are DFQATT and SNEGSKA (reference sequence). The V end lost 8 bases, the J end lost 5 bases, and 19 bases lay between the germline ends. This CDR3 has 14 residues. DNA of the CDR3: TGCAGTCCATTGTCGCACGGCGGTGACAATGAGCAGTTCTTC. Amino acid sequence: CSPLSHGGDNEQFF.